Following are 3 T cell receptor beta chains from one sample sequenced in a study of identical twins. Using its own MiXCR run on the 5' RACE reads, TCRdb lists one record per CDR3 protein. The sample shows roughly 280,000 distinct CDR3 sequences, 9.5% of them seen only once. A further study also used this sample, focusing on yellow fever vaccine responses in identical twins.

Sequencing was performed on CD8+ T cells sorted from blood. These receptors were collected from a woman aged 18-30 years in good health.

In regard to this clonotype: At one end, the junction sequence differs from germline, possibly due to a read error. CDR3: CASSVRGEGF. CDR3 sequence (DNA): TGTGCCAGCAGCGTCAGGGGTGAGGGCTTC. J is TRBJ2-7 and V is TRBV7-6, with a tentative D call TRBD1 (6 bases). This CDR3 comprises 10 residues. Germline CDR1 and CDR2: SGHVS and FNYEAQ.

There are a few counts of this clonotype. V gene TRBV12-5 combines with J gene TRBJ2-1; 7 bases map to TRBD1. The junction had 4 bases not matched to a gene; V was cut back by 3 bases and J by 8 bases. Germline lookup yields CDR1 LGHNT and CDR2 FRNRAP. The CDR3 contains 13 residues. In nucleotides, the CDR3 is TGTGCTAGTGGTTTTAGACAGGGAGATGAGCAGTTCTTC. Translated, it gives CASGFRQGDEQFF.

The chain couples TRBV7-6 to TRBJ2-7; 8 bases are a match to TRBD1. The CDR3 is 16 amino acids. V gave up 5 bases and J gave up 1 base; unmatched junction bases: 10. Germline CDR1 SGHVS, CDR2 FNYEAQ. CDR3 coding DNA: TGTGCCAGCAGCCCTCAGGCAGGGGGCGGTTCCTACGAGCAGTACTTC. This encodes CASSPQAGGGSYEQYF.